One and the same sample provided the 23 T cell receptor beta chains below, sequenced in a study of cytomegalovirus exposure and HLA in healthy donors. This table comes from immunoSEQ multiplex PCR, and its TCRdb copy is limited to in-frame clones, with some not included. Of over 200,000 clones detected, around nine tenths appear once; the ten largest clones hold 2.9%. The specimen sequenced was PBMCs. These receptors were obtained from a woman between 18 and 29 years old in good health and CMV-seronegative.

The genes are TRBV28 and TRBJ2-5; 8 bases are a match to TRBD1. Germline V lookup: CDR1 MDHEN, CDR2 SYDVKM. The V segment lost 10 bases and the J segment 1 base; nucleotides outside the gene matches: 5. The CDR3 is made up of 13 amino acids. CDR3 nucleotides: TGTGCCACTACGGACAGGGTCCAAGAGACCCAGTACTTC. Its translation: CATTDRVQETQYF. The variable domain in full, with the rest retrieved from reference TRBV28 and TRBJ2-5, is DVKVTQSSRYLVKRTGEKVFLECVQDMDHENMFWYRQDPGLGLRLIYFSYDVKMKEKGDIPEGYSVSREKKERFSLILESASTNQTSMYLCATTDRVQETQYFGPGTRLLVL.

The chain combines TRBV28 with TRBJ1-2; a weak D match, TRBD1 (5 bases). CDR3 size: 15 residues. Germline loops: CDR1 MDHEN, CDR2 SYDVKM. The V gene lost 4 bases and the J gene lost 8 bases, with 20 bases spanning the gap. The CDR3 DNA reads TGTGCCAGCAGTTCTGGTATGGGACTGTTAGGGGGCTACACCTTC. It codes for CASSSGMGLLGGYTF.

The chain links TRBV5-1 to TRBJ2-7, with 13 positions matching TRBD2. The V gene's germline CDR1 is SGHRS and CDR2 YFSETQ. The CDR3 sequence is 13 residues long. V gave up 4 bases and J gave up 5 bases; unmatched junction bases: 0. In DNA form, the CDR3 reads TGCGCCAGCAGCGGACTAGCGGGAGACGAGCAGTACTTC. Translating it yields CASSGLAGDEQYF.

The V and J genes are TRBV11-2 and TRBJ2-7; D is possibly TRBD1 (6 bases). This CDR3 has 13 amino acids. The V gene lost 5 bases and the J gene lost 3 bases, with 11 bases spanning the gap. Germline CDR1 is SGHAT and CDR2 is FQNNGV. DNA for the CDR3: TGTGCCAGCAGCGTTAGACAGGTCTACGAGCAGTACTTC. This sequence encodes CASSVRQVYEQYF.

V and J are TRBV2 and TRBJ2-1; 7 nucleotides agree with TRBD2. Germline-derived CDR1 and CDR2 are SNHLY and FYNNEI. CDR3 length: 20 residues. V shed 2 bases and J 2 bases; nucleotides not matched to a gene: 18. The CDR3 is CASSEWRESQPISTYNEQFF. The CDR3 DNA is TGTGCCAGCAGTGAATGGCGGGAGAGCCAGCCTATAAGCACCTACAATGAGCAGTTCTTC.

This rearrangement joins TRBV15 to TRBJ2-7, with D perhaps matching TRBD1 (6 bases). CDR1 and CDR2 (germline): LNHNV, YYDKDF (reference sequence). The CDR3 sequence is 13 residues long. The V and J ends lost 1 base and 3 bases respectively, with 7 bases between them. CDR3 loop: CATSRVQGYEQYF. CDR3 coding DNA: TGTGCCACCAGCAGAGTACAGGGCTACGAGCAGTACTTC.

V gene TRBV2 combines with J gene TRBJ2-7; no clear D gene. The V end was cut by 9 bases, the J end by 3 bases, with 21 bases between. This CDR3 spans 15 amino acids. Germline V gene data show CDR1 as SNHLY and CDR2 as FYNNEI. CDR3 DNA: TGTGCCAGTCGTCTTAGAAGCGCATCTCGCTACGAGCAGTACTTC. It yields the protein CASRLRSASRYEQYF.

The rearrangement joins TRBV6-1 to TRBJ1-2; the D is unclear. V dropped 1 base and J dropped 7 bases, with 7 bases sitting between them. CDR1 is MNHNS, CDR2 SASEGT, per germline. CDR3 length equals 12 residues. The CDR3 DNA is TGTGCCAGCAGTGAAGATATTATTGGCTACACCTTC. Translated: CASSEDIIGYTF.

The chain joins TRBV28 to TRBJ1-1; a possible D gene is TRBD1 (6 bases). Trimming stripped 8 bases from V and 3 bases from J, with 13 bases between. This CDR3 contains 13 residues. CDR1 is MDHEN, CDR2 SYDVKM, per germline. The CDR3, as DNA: TGTGCCAGCGGGGTACAGGGAGACACTGAAGCTTTCTTT. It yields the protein CASGVQGDTEAFF.

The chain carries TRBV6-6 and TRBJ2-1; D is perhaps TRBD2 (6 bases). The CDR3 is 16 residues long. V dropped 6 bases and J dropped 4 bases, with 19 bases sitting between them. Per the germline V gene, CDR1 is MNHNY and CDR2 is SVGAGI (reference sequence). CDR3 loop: CASSQTGERVYNEQFF. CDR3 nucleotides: TGTGCCAGCAGCCAAACCGGGGAGCGGGTATACAATGAGCAGTTCTTC.

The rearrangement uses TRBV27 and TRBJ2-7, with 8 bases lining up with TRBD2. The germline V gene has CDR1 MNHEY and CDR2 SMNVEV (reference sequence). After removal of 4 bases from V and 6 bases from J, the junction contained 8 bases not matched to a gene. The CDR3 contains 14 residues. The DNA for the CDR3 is TGTGCCAGCAGTTCCGGGAGGGCCGATAGCGAGCAGTACTTC. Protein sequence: CASSSGRADSEQYF.

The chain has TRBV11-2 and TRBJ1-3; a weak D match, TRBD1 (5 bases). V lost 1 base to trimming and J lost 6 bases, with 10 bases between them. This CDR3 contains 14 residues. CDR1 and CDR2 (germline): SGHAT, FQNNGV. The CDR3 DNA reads TGTGCCAGCAGCTTAGTACGGGGGGAAAACACCATATATTTT. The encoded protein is CASSLVRGENTIYF.

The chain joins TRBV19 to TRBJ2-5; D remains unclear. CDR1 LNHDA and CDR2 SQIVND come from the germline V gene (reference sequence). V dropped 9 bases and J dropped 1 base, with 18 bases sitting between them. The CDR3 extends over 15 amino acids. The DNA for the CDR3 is TGTGCCAGCCGGAGTGTAGCCGACTTCCAAGAGACCCAGTACTTC. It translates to CASRSVADFQETQYF.

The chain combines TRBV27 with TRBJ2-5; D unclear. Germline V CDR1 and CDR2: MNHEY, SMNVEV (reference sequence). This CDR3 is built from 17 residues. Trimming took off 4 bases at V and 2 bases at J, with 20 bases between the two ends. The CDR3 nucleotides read TGTGCCAGCAGTTCAGTTTCGCTTGGAGCTGGGCAAGAGACCCAGTACTTC. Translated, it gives CASSSVSLGAGQETQYF.

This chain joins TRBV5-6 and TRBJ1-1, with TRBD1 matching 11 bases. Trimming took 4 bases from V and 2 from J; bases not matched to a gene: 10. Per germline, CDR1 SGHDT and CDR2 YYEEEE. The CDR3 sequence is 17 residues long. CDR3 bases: TGTGCCAGCAGCCTGGACAGGGGGCCGATCCCCAACACTGAAGCTTTCTTT. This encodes CASSLDRGPIPNTEAFF.

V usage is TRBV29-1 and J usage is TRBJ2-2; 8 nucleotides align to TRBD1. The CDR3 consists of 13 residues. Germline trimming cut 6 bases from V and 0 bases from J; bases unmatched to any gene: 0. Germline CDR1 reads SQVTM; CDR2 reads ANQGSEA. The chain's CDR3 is CSVQGANTGELFF. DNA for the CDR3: TGCAGCGTACAGGGGGCGAACACCGGGGAGCTGTTTTTT.

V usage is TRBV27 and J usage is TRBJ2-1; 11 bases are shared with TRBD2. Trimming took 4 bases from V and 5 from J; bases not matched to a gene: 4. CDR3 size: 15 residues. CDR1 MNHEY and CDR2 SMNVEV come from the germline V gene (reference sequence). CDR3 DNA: TGTGCCAGCAGTTCCCCGGGACTAGCGGACAATGAGCAGTTCTTC. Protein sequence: CASSSPGLADNEQFF.

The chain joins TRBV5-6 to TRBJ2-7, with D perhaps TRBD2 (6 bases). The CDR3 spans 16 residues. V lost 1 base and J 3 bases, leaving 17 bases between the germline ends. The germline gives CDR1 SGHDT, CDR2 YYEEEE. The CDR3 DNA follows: TGTGCCAGCAGCTTGACCTCGGGACTGACCCTCTACGAGCAGTACTTC. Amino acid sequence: CASSLTSGLTLYEQYF.

The CDR3 DNA reads as TGTGCCAGTAGTAACAGTGGCTCCTACGAGCAGTACTTC. This translates into CASSNSGSYEQYF. This chain links TRBV19 with TRBJ2-7; D unresolved. Germline V gene data show CDR1 as LNHDA and CDR2 as SQIVND (reference sequence). This CDR3 comprises 13 residues. Trimming stripped 4 bases from V and 0 bases from J, with 7 bases between.

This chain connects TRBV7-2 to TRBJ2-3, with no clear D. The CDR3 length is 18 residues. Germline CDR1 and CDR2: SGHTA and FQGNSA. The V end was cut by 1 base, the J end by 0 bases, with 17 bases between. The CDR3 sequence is CASSLDPQGTASTDTQYF. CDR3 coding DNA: TGTGCCAGCAGCTTAGATCCACAAGGCACAGCTAGCACAGATACGCAGTATTTT.

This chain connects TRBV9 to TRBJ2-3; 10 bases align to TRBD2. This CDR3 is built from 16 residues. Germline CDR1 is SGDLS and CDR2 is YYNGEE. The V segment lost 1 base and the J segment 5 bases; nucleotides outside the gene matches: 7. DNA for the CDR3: TGTGCCAGCAGCGTATCGAGCGGGAGGGCCTTAGATACGCAGTATTTT. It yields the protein CASSVSSGRALDTQYF.

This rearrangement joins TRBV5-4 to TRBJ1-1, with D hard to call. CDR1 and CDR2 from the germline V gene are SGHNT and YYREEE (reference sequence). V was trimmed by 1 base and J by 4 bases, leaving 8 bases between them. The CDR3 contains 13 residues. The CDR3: CASSLKGGTEAFF. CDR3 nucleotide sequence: TGTGCCAGCAGCTTGAAGGGAGGCACTGAAGCTTTCTTT. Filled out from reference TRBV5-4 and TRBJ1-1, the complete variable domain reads ETGVTQSPTHLIKTRGQQVTLRCSSQSGHNTVSWYQQALGQGPQFIFQYYREEENGRGNFPPRFSGLQFPNYSSELNVNALELDDSALYLCASSLKGGTEAFFGQGTRLTVV.

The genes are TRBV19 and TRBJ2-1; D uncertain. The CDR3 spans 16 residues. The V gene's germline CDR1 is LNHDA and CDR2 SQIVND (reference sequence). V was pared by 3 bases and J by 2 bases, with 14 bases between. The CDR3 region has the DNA TGTGCCAGTAGTATTAAGAGCCCCTTTCCCTACAATGAGCAGTTCTTC. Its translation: CASSIKSPFPYNEQFF.